The rows below give T cell receptor beta chains drawn from one sample of a study of cytomegalovirus exposure and HLA in healthy donors. Libraries were prepared by immunoSEQ multiplex PCR; TCRdb keeps only in-frame clonotypes and omits some of them. Of 99,000 or so clones listed, 75% to 80% are singletons. The specimen sequenced was PBMCs. Source of these receptors: a man aged 55 to 70 in good health and CMV-seropositive. Each CDR3 is given with its conserved first and last residue. Each record gives: CDR3 DNA, CDR3 protein, D gene, J gene, clone size, V gene. D genes are given only for firm matches. Some rows have no size entry. The others give once, few or many, or a class for an expanded clone.

CDR3nt: TGTGCCAGCAGTTTATGGGGCACGGGACAGATCTCTGGGGCCAACGTCCTGACTTTC; CDR3aa: CASSLWGTGQISGANVLTF; d_gene: TRBD1; j_gene: TRBJ2-6; abundance: once; v_gene: TRBV28
CDR3nt: TGCGCCAGCAGCCCGGTGGAGAGGGGGCCGGATGGCTACACCTTC; CDR3aa: CASSPVERGPDGYTF; d_gene: TRBD1; j_gene: TRBJ1-2; abundance: once; v_gene: TRBV4-1
CDR3nt: TGTGCCAGTAGTACAGGACAGGGAATAGAGACCCAGTACTTC; CDR3aa: CASSTGQGIETQYF; d_gene: TRBD1; j_gene: TRBJ2-5; abundance: NA; v_gene: TRBV19
CDR3nt: TGTGCCAGCTCATCGTTGGCGGGGGGGCCTGGGGCCAACGTCCTGACTTTC; CDR3aa: CASSSLAGGPGANVLTF; d_gene: TRBD2; j_gene: TRBJ2-6; abundance: NA; v_gene: TRBV18
CDR3nt: TGTGCCAGCTCACCAGTGGGGACACAGAATTCACCCCTCCACTTT; CDR3aa: CASSPVGTQNSPLHF; d_gene: NA; j_gene: TRBJ1-6; abundance: NA; v_gene: TRBV18
CDR3nt: TGTGCCAGCAGCGTAGCCTCCCCGGGAGGAAACTATGGCTACACCTTC; CDR3aa: CASSVASPGGNYGYTF; d_gene: NA; j_gene: TRBJ1-2; abundance: NA; v_gene: TRBV9
CDR3nt: TGTGCCAGCGGCAACACCGGGGAGCTGTTTTTT; CDR3aa: CASGNTGELFF; d_gene: NA; j_gene: TRBJ2-2; abundance: NA; v_gene: TRBV7-3
CDR3nt: TGTGCCTGGAGCGACCTGGGGGGTAATTCACCCCTCCACTTT; CDR3aa: CAWSDLGGNSPLHF; d_gene: NA; j_gene: TRBJ1-6; abundance: NA; v_gene: TRBV30
CDR3nt: TGTGCCAGCAGCGCTTCTGACAGGGTGGTCCAAGAGACCCAGTACTTC; CDR3aa: CASSASDRVVQETQYF; d_gene: TRBD1; j_gene: TRBJ2-5; abundance: NA; v_gene: TRBV9
CDR3nt: TGTGCCAGCAGCTTAGACGGGGGAGGCTATGGCTACACCTTC; CDR3aa: CASSLDGGGYGYTF; d_gene: NA; j_gene: TRBJ1-2; abundance: few; v_gene: TRBV7-8
CDR3nt: TGCGCCAGCAGTGAGAAGGCAGGGGGCAATGAGCAGTTCTTC; CDR3aa: CASSEKAGGNEQFF; d_gene: TRBD1; j_gene: TRBJ2-1; abundance: many; v_gene: TRBV10-2